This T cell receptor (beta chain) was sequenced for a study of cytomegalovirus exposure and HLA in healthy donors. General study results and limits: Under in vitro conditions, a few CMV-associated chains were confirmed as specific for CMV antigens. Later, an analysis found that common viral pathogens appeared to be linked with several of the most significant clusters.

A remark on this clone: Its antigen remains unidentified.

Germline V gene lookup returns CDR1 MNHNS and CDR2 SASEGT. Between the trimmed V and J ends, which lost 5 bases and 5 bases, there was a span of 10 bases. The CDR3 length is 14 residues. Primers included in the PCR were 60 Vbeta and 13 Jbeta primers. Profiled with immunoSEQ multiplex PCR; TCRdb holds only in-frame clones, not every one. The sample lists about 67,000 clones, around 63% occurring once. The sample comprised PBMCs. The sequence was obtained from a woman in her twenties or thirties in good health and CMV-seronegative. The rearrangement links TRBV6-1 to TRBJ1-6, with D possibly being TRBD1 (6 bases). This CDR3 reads CASSPTGNNSPLHF. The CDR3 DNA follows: TGTGCCAGCAGTCCTACAGGGAATAATTCACCCCTCCACTTT.